This TCR beta chain was observed in a study of cytomegalovirus exposure and HLA in healthy donors. Note on this clone: Its antigen is unidentified.

In the PCR, 60 Vbeta and 13 Jbeta primers were used. Assay used: immunoSEQ multiplex PCR; TCRdb lists only in-frame clones, some missing. This sample has more than 90,000 clones; roughly 77% occur once, and the top ten carry almost 5%. The V gene's germline CDR1 is LNHDA and CDR2 SQIVND (reference sequence). The CDR3 totals 14 residues. Unmatched junction bases numbered 12, after V lost 5 bases and J lost 16 bases. Study outcomes and limitations: As a later analysis revealed, most CMV-associated TCR beta chains appeared HLA-restricted. Researchers reported in a later analysis that a missense DCLRE1C variant was tied to TCR beta V- and J-gene trimming. Several V segments, TRBV6-2 and TRBV6-3 among them, could not be told apart and were dropped.

Sequencing input: PBMCs. The chain couples TRBV19 to TRBJ2-1; the match to TRBD2 covers 12 bases. This receptor was obtained from a man between 45 and 60 years old in good health and CMV-seropositive. This chain's CDR3 is CASSPRTSGVRLFF. The CDR3 DNA reads TGTGCCAGTAGTCCGAGGACTAGCGGGGTCCGCTTATTCTTC.